This entry lists 11 T cell receptor beta chains sequenced from one sample in a study of blood T cell repertoires in COVID-19. TCRdb keeps only in-frame clones here, not all; method: immunoSEQ multiplex PCR. The sample gives about 190,000 clones, around 79% of which show up once; around 12% is in the top ten. Input material: peripheral blood. The receptor set was obtained from a woman aged 45-59 years with acute or convalescent COVID-19.

This clone has a handful of counts. This chain uses TRBV27 with TRBJ2-4; 8 bases are shared with TRBD1. Germline V gene sequence: CDR1 MNHEY, CDR2 SMNVEV (reference sequence). The ends lost 3 bases at V and 4 bases at J; junction bases unmatched: 8. There are 16 residues in the CDR3. CDR3 amino acids: CASSLSPRQGKNIQYF. In DNA form, the CDR3 reads TGTGCCAGCAGTTTGTCCCCGAGACAGGGGAAAAACATTCAGTACTTC.

This chain links TRBV9 with TRBJ1-1; 11 bases are shared with TRBD1. Trimming cost V 4 bases and J 1 base; bases outside gene matches: 9. Germline V gene data show CDR1 as SGDLS and CDR2 as YYNGEE. The CDR3 totals 17 residues. The CDR3 region has the DNA TGTGCCAGCAGCATACGTCCCGGGACAGGGGGGAACACTGAAGCTTTCTTT. As protein: CASSIRPGTGGNTEAFF. The complete variable domain, with remaining parts taken from reference TRBV9 and TRBJ1-1, reads DSGVTQTPKHLITATGQRVTLRCSPRSGDLSVYWYQQSLDQGLQFLIQYYNGEERAKGNILERFSAQQFPDLHSELNLSSLELGDSALYFCASSIRPGTGGNTEAFFGQGTRLTVV.

This clone was counted once. The rearrangement uses TRBV7-2 and TRBJ2-1, with TRBD2 identical over 14 bases. V was pared by 2 bases and J by 2 bases, with 8 bases of the junction left unmatched. Per germline, CDR1 SGHTA and CDR2 FQGNSA. CDR3 length equals 19 residues. The CDR3 DNA is TGTGCCAGCAGCTTAAAATTAATGGGACTAGCGGGAGCCTACAATGAGCAGTTCTTC. It yields the protein CASSLKLMGLAGAYNEQFF.

This chain joins TRBV5-1 and TRBJ1-1; no definite D call. The CDR3 has 13 residues. Trimming removed 4 bases from V and 11 bases from J, with 18 bases in between. CDR1 is SGHRS and CDR2 is YFSETQ in the germline V gene. CDR3 in amino acids: CASSPGITPAAFF. For the CDR3, the DNA is TGCGCCAGCAGCCCGGGGATAACCCCGGCGGCTTTCTTT.

The J gene is TRBJ2-7, the V gene TRBV28, with 9 bases that match TRBD1. V dropped 9 bases and J dropped 6; count of bases not matched to a gene: 21. Germline V CDR1 and CDR2: MDHEN, SYDVKM. This CDR3 has 17 residues. The CDR3 protein is CASLERIIGTGSLEQYF. CDR3 in DNA: TGTGCCAGTTTGGAACGGATTATCGGGACAGGGAGCCTCGAGCAGTACTTC. Based on the CDR3 plus reference TRBV28 and TRBJ2-7, the full variable domain is DVKVTQSSRYLVKRTGEKVFLECVQDMDHENMFWYRQDPGLGLRLIYFSYDVKMKEKGDIPEGYSVSREKKERFSLILESASTNQTSMYLCASLERIIGTGSLEQYFGPGTRLTVT.

This chain links TRBV28 with TRBJ1-1; D is possibly TRBD1 (6 bases). The CDR3 length is 15 residues. CDR1 MDHEN and CDR2 SYDVKM come from the germline V gene. V gave up 4 bases and J gave up 0 bases, with 12 bases separating them. The CDR3 DNA follows: TGTGCCAGCAGTTCAGGGGCAGGCATGAACACTGAAGCTTTCTTT. It yields the protein CASSSGAGMNTEAFF.

In its sample, this clone was seen a few times. The CDR3 sequence: CASRYGQGDSYEQYF. The CDR3 region has the DNA TGTGCCAGCAGATACGGGCAGGGGGATTCCTACGAGCAGTACTTC. The chain is built from TRBV6-5 and TRBJ2-7; TRBD1 matches at 7 bases. Looked up from germline, CDR1 is MNHEY and CDR2 is SVGAGI. This CDR3 contains 15 residues. V trimming: 6 bases; J trimming: 1 base; junction bases outside the gene matches: 9.

V is TRBV28 and J is TRBJ1-1; a possible D gene is TRBD1 (5 bases). This CDR3 comprises 14 residues. V gave up 3 bases and J gave up 6 bases, with 14 bases separating them. CDR1 is MDHEN, CDR2 SYDVKM, per germline. For the CDR3, the DNA is TGTGCCAGCAGTTTCTCCTCACGGGGGGCTGAAGCTTTCTTT. Translating gives CASSFSSRGAEAFF.

The chain carries TRBV5-5 and TRBJ1-4; no clear D gene. V was pared by 1 base and J by 7 bases, with 14 bases between. This CDR3 has 15 amino acids. CDR1 and CDR2 from the germline V gene are SGHKS and YYEKEE (reference sequence). The CDR3, as DNA: TGTGCCAGCAGCTTGTCGACGGCCGGCGGTGAAAAACTGTTTTTT. This encodes CASSLSTAGGEKLFF.

This clone was seen a single time. The rearrangement links TRBV10-3 to TRBJ1-2; D unclear. The CDR3 loop spans 15 amino acids. Germline-derived CDR1 and CDR2 are ENHRY and SYGVKD. Trimming took off 3 bases at V and 4 bases at J, with 15 bases between the two ends. The CDR3 here is CAISDSAIPLYGYTF. DNA of the CDR3: TGTGCCATCAGTGATTCTGCGATACCACTCTATGGCTACACCTTC.

The chain combines TRBV5-4 with TRBJ2-3, with a weak D call TRBD1 (5 bases). CDR1 and CDR2 from the germline V gene are SGHNT and YYREEE (reference sequence). The CDR3 loop spans 16 amino acids. V was clipped by 4 bases and J by 3 bases, with 18 bases between them. CDR3 coding DNA: TGTGCCAGCAGCCACATGGGGCAAGGGGAAACAGATACGCAGTATTTT. This gives the protein CASSHMGQGETDTQYF.